The clone carrying this T cell receptor beta chain came up a few times. The target antigen is unknown. The sample is drawn from a study of T cell repertoires in cytomegalovirus infection. CDR1 is SGHTA and CDR2 is FQGNSA in the germline V gene. This CDR3 has 15 amino acids. V shed 1 base, J shed 6 bases, and the junction held 7 bases outside the gene matches. TCRdb reprocessed the reads with MiXCR, giving one entry per CDR3 protein. The repertoire holds some 180,000 distinct CDR3 sequences, with 17% as singletons. General observations from the study: Clonotypes of TCR beta that were HLA-C-restricted and CMV-specific dominated the ex vivo response.

The chain recombines TRBV7-2 with TRBJ2-7, with TRBD1 identical over 9 bases. Source material: CD8+ T cells from PBMCs. The origin of this receptor is a human donor in good health (CMV status not recorded). Some clones in this sample may be carry-over from other donors' samples. The CDR3 DNA reads as TGTGCCAGCAGCTTAGTGACGGGACAGGGTTTCGAGCAGTACTTC. Protein: CASSLVTGQGFEQYF.